Listed here is a single T cell receptor (beta chain). The data derive from a study of cytomegalovirus exposure and HLA in healthy donors. Study context: The study's early data release held roughly 90 million unique TCRs from HLA-typed donors.

The PCR used 60 Vbeta and 13 Jbeta primers. Measured with immunoSEQ multiplex PCR; TCRdb has only the in-frame clones, and not every one. This sample has some 66,000 clones, with 80% to 90% found just once. CDR1 and CDR2 from the germline V gene are SGHNT and YYREEE (reference sequence). The CDR3 runs to 13 residues. V lost 0 bases to trimming and J lost 4 bases, with 6 bases between them. The sequence was obtained from a woman aged 30 to 39 in good health and CMV-seronegative. Source material: PBMCs. The rearrangement joins TRBV5-4 to TRBJ2-3; D not certain. For the CDR3, the DNA is TGTGCCAGCAGCTTGGACAGTTCAGATACGCAGTATTTT. As protein: CASSLDSSDTQYF.